This T cell receptor (beta chain) was identified during a study of metastatic and nonmetastatic thyroid tumors. On the study more broadly: Repertoire comparisons spanned blood and tumor or nodule tissue from malignant and benign thyroid patients.

J gave up 8 bases and V 0 bases, and 10 bases lay outside the gene matches. Germline loops: CDR1 SGHRS, CDR2 YFSETQ. This CDR3 spans 15 amino acids. Comments on this clone: Its cognate antigen is unknown.

Study-level findings and limits: Malignant thyroid tumors reportedly exceeded benign nodules significantly in TCR beta diversity, with the difference appearing in blood and tumor.

Not a single patient had been given any form of treatment at any point before undergoing thyroid surgery. Original analysis: A distant-metastasis classifier for papillary thyroid cancer was built using CDR3 differences across clinicopathological groups. TCRdb re-analyzed the PCR reads using MiXCR. TCRdb's processing, not the authors' own work, is the source of the V and J calls. The data hold about 20,000 clones, with approximately 14% observed a single time. This TCR was recovered from a female donor with papillary thyroid cancer or a benign thyroid nodule (not recorded which). Some clones in this sample may be carry-over from other donors' samples. V usage is TRBV5-1 and J usage is TRBJ1-2; 7 bases fit TRBD1. Sequencing was carried out using blood. The CDR3 is CASSLETGTARGYTF. The CDR3, as DNA: TGCGCCAGCAGCTTGGAAACCGGGACAGCGCGAGGCTACACCTTC.